The next 29 T cell receptor beta chains were all read from a single sample in a study of blood T cell repertoires in COVID-19 (TCRdb year 2020). The method behind the library was the immunoSEQ multiplex PCR assay. TCRdb mirrors the immuneACCESS table, restricted to in-frame sequences. Some clones are absent from its copies; in checked studies, under half trace to an unresolved V gene, and the reason for the others is unknown. The sample records around 300,000 clones, about 88% of which are singletons. The top ten hold around 2% of the sample. Material for sequencing was PBMCs or T cells enriched from blood (not recorded which). The receptors derive from an older woman in a cohort exposed to, infected with or recovered from COVID-19 (not recorded which).

CDR3 residues: CASSPRTRGLGEQFF. The DNA for the CDR3 is TGTGCCAGCAGTCCCCGGACTAGGGGTTTGGGTGAGCAGTTCTTC. The genes are TRBV28 and TRBJ2-1; TRBD2 aligns across 7 bases. The trim removed 5 bases at V and 9 bases at J, leaving 13 bases unmatched. Germline loops: CDR1 MDHEN, CDR2 SYDVKM. The CDR3 covers 15 residues. Full variable domain (outside the CDR3, taken from reference TRBV28 and TRBJ2-1): DVKVTQSSRYLVKRTGEKVFLECVQDMDHENMFWYRQDPGLGLRLIYFSYDVKMKEKGDIPEGYSVSREKKERFSLILESASTNQTSMYLCASSPRTRGLGEQFFGPGTRLTVL.

CDR3 bases: TGTGCCAGCAGCCCCCGACAGGGAGGTGAAGATACGCAGTATTTT. Encoded protein: CASSPRQGGEDTQYF. The chain joins TRBV5-4 to TRBJ2-3, with D possibly matching TRBD1 (7 bases). The CDR3 consists of 15 residues. Germline V lookup: CDR1 SGHNT, CDR2 YYREEE (reference sequence). V gave up 4 bases and J gave up 5 bases, with 17 bases separating them.

This chain uses TRBV6-1 with TRBJ1-4; 8 bases map to TRBD1. The J segment lost 8 bases and the V segment lost 1 base, leaving 3 bases of the junction unmatched. Germline V gives CDR1 MNHNS, CDR2 SASEGT. This CDR3 comprises 14 residues. CDR3 nucleotides: TGTGCCAGCAGTGAAGGACAGGGGTCCGAAAAACTGTTTTTT. This gives the protein CASSEGQGSEKLFF.

V and J are TRBV24-1 and TRBJ1-4; possibly TRBD1 for D (6 bases). Between the trimmed V and J ends, which lost 4 bases and 0 bases, there was a span of 11 bases. Per germline, CDR1 KGHDR and CDR2 SFDVKD. This CDR3 has 16 amino acids. The CDR3 region is CATSDGGLSTNEKLFF. Here the CDR3 DNA reads TGTGCCACCAGTGACGGGGGGCTATCAACTAATGAAAAACTGTTTTTT.

V is TRBV7-9 and J is TRBJ2-6, with 11 nucleotides matching TRBD2. The CDR3 has 19 amino acids. Trimming removed 6 bases from V and 3 bases from J; junction bases left unmatched: 13. Germline V gene sequence: CDR1 SEHNR, CDR2 FQNEAQ (reference sequence). The CDR3 DNA is TGTGCCAGCAGACTGGGATTCCGGACTAGCGGGCGTGGGGCCAACGTCCTGACTTTC. This sequence encodes CASRLGFRTSGRGANVLTF.

This rearrangement joins TRBV23-1 to TRBJ1-2; D might be TRBD1 (6 bases). TRBV23-1 is designated an ORF whose function remains uncertain. The CDR3 contains 15 residues. The V end was cut by 2 bases, the J end by 4 bases, with 14 bases between. The CDR3 sequence: CASSQVGSTGYGYTF. CDR3 DNA: TGCGCCAGCAGTCAAGTGGGCTCGACAGGCTATGGCTACACCTTC.

This chain links TRBV6-5 with TRBJ2-3; D possibly corresponds to TRBD2 (6 bases). Trimming pared 2 bases from V and 3 bases from J, leaving 12 bases between. Germline CDR1 reads MNHEY; CDR2 reads SVGAGI. The CDR3 has 15 amino acids. CDR3: CASSYAGRETDTQYF. CDR3 sequence (DNA): TGTGCCAGCAGTTACGCGGGAAGGGAGACAGATACGCAGTATTTT.

The V gene is TRBV28, the J gene TRBJ2-7; 7 bases map to TRBD1. CDR3 length: 15 residues. Germline CDR1 MDHEN, CDR2 SYDVKM. V lost 1 base and J lost 5; bases outside the gene matches: 8. In DNA, the CDR3 is TGTGCCAGCAGTTTATTCTCACAGGGGCTGGACGAGCAGTACTTC. Encoded protein: CASSLFSQGLDEQYF. The variable domain in full, with the rest retrieved from reference TRBV28 and TRBJ2-7, is DVKVTQSSRYLVKRTGEKVFLECVQDMDHENMFWYRQDPGLGLRLIYFSYDVKMKEKGDIPEGYSVSREKKERFSLILESASTNQTSMYLCASSLFSQGLDEQYFGPGTRLTVT.

The chain uses TRBV27 and TRBJ2-6, with D tentatively TRBD2 (5 bases). Looked up from germline, CDR1 is MNHEY and CDR2 is SMNVEV (reference sequence). This CDR3 is 18 amino acids long. The V and J ends lost 3 bases and 0 bases respectively, with 15 bases between them. CDR3 residues: CASSLLPGTLSGANVLTF. The CDR3 bases are TGTGCCAGCAGTTTGCTACCGGGAACGCTCTCTGGGGCCAACGTCCTGACTTTC.

The rearrangement joins TRBV9 to TRBJ1-6, with D possibly TRBD1 on 6 matching bases. This CDR3 region has 15 residues. Trimming stripped 0 bases from V and 7 bases from J, with 11 bases between. Germline-derived CDR1 and CDR2 are SGDLS and YYNGEE. The DNA of the CDR3 is TGTGCCAGCAGCGTAGAAGGGGGGGCAAATTCACCCCTCCACTTT. Translation: CASSVEGGANSPLHF.

The chain employs TRBV9 and TRBJ2-2, with 7 positions matching TRBD1. The CDR3 runs 17 residues. The junction had 12 bases not matched to a gene; V was cut back by 1 base and J by 6 bases. Germline V gene data show CDR1 as SGDLS and CDR2 as YYNGEE. CDR3 DNA: TGTGCCAGCAGCGTACCGTTAACAGGGGAACGAGCCGGGGAGCTGTTTTTT. Protein: CASSVPLTGERAGELFF.

The genes are TRBV5-8 and TRBJ1-5; TRBD1 matches at 12 bases. The germline V gene encodes CDR1 SGHTS and CDR2 YDEGEE. The junction had 0 bases not matched to a gene; V was cut back by 4 bases and J by 7 bases. CDR3 length equals 13 residues. The CDR3 loop reads CASSGTGGQPQHF. CDR3 sequence (DNA): TGTGCCAGCAGCGGGACAGGGGGCCAGCCCCAGCATTTT.

The rearrangement links TRBV2 to TRBJ2-2; TRBD1 matches 10 bases. CDR3 size: 16 residues. From germline, CDR1 is SNHLY and CDR2 FYNNEI. V was clipped by 4 bases and J by 5 bases; unmatched bases: 7. In nucleotides, the CDR3 is TGTGCCAGCAGTGCCCGACAGGGGGCAATTACCGGGGAGCTGTTTTTT. Protein sequence: CASSARQGAITGELFF.

V gene TRBV30 combines with J gene TRBJ1-3, with D unclear. This CDR3 has 14 residues. V was shortened by 3 bases and J by 0 bases, with 9 bases between the two germline ends. Per the germline V gene, CDR1 is GTSNPN and CDR2 is SVGIG (reference sequence). The chain's CDR3 is CAWRTTSSGNTIYF. CDR3 sequence (DNA): TGTGCCTGGAGGACTACGAGCTCTGGAAACACCATATATTTT. Looking up the rest from reference TRBV30 and TRBJ1-3 gives the full variable domain: SQTIHQWPATLVQPVGSPLSLECTVEGTSNPNLYWYRQAAGRGLQLLFYSVGIGQISSEVPQNLSASRPQDRQFILSSKKLLLSDSGFYLCAWRTTSSGNTIYFGEGSWLTVV.

The table lists this clone with many counts. This chain joins TRBV28 and TRBJ2-7, with D uncertain. Trimming left V 8 bases short and J 3 bases short, with 11 bases between. CDR1 is MDHEN and CDR2 is SYDVKM in the germline V gene. There are 12 residues in the CDR3. The chain's CDR3 is CASSARFYEQYF. CDR3 coding DNA: TGTGCCAGCTCTGCCAGGTTCTACGAGCAGTACTTC.

The chain combines TRBV7-3 with TRBJ1-2; 11 bases align to TRBD1. From germline, CDR1 is SGHTA and CDR2 FQGTGA. CDR3 length: 18 amino acids. Trimming cost V 5 bases and J 0 bases; bases outside gene matches: 11. CDR3 residues: CASSPARLGQGANYGYTF. The CDR3 DNA follows: TGTGCCAGCAGCCCCGCCCGCCTGGGACAGGGGGCTAACTATGGCTACACCTTC.

DNA for the CDR3: TGTGCCAGCAGCCGATGGACTAGCGGGAGTAATGAGCAGTTCTTC. This translates into CASSRWTSGSNEQFF. V and J are TRBV6-5 and TRBJ2-1; the match to TRBD2 covers 13 bases. The junction had 6 bases not matched to a gene; V was cut back by 6 bases and J by 7 bases. CDR1 is MNHEY, CDR2 SVGAGI, per germline. CDR3 length equals 15 residues.

The chain has TRBV18 and TRBJ1-1; D is ambiguous. V was cut by 3 bases and J by 4 bases, with 9 bases left in between. Germline V gene sequence: CDR1 KGHSH, CDR2 LQKENI. The CDR3 sequence is 13 residues long. As DNA, the CDR3 is TGTGCCAGCTCACCCTGGGGAGGCACTGAAGCTTTCTTT. It codes for CASSPWGGTEAFF. Drawing the rest from reference TRBV18 and TRBJ1-1, the complete variable domain is NAGVMQNPRHLVRRRGQEARLRCSPMKGHSHVYWYRQLPEEGLKFMVYLQKENIIDESGMPKERFSAEFPKEGPSILRIQQVVRGDSAAYFCASSPWGGTEAFFGQGTRLTVV.

The table lists this clone with a few counts. The gene calls are TRBV27 and TRBJ2-3; the D gene is possibly TRBD1 (6 bases). The CDR3 covers 16 residues. Trimming shortened V by 5 bases and J by 3 bases, and 18 bases separated the two germline ends. The germline CDR1 and CDR2 sequences are MNHEY and SMNVEV (reference sequence). The CDR3 sequence: CASSPSRGFQTDTQYF. CDR3 DNA sequence: TGTGCCAGCAGTCCGAGCAGGGGATTTCAAACAGATACGCAGTATTTT.

The chain carries TRBV12-5 and TRBJ2-5, with D possibly TRBD2 on 6 matching bases. V dropped 0 bases and J dropped 3 bases, with 11 bases sitting between them. From germline, CDR1 is LGHNT and CDR2 FRNRAP. The CDR3 consists of 15 residues. The CDR3 DNA is TGTGCTAGTGGTTTGGTGCCGGGACTTGAAGAGACCCAGTACTTC. Its translation is CASGLVPGLEETQYF.

This clone was seen only once. The J gene is TRBJ1-2, the V gene TRBV24-1; no clear D gene. The germline V and J ends were trimmed by 7 bases and 8 bases, with 16 bases remaining between them. The CDR3 is 13 residues long. In germline, CDR1 is KGHDR, CDR2 SFDVKD. CDR3 region: CATSNGILGGYTF. Written as DNA, the CDR3 is TGTGCCACCAGCAACGGGATCCTCGGGGGCTACACCTTC.

This clone has more than one count but fewer than ten. The chain links TRBV5-5 to TRBJ2-2; 7 bases line up with TRBD1. CDR1 and CDR2 from the germline V gene are SGHKS and YYEKEE (reference sequence). This CDR3 region has 15 residues. V shed 4 bases and J 7 bases; nucleotides not matched to a gene: 10. The CDR3 sequence: CASSRGQDSGGELFF. CDR3 nucleotide sequence: TGTGCCAGCAGCCGCGGACAGGATTCGGGCGGGGAGCTGTTTTTT.

J is TRBJ1-5 and V is TRBV28, with TRBD1 as a possible D gene (6 bases). There are 16 residues in the CDR3. V lost 2 bases and J lost 2, with 13 bases in between. CDR1 and CDR2 from the germline V gene are MDHEN and SYDVKM. The CDR3 nucleotides read TGTGCCAGCAGTTTACCCGTACAGGGACGCAATCAGCCCCAGCATTTT. Protein: CASSLPVQGRNQPQHF.

The rearrangement links TRBV28 to TRBJ1-6, with a tentative D call TRBD1 (5 bases). CDR3 size: 12 residues. Germline-derived CDR1 and CDR2 are MDHEN and SYDVKM. Between the trimmed V and J ends, which lost 7 bases and 17 bases, there was a span of 18 bases. For the CDR3, the DNA is TGTGCCAGCACCGCACCTCAGGGTACATTCCACTTT. Encoded protein: CASTAPQGTFHF.

The V and J genes are TRBV2 and TRBJ2-1; no reliable D call. Germline V gene sequence: CDR1 SNHLY, CDR2 FYNNEI. This CDR3 comprises 12 residues. Trimming left V 3 bases short and J 16 bases short, with 16 bases between. CDR3 in DNA: TGTGCCAGCAGTGACGGTCCGGGTTTAAGATTCTTC. Protein product: CASSDGPGLRFF.

The chain has TRBV5-4 and TRBJ2-3; 8 bases align to TRBD2. V shed 4 bases, J shed 6 bases, and the junction held 7 bases outside the gene matches. CDR1 and CDR2 (germline): SGHNT, YYREEE (reference sequence). The CDR3 has 14 residues. The CDR3: CASSRGLAVDTQYF. The CDR3, as DNA: TGTGCCAGCAGCCGCGGACTAGCAGTTGATACGCAGTATTTT.

This chain links TRBV19 with TRBJ2-2; 7 bases fit TRBD2. Germline values: CDR1 LNHDA, CDR2 SQIVND (reference sequence). The CDR3 consists of 14 residues. V was clipped by 7 bases and J by 6 bases; unmatched bases: 8. The CDR3 spells CASNPRLAAGELFF. CDR3 sequence (DNA): TGTGCCAGTAACCCTCGACTAGCAGCCGGGGAGCTGTTTTTT. Filled out from reference TRBV19 and TRBJ2-2, the complete variable domain reads DGGITQSPKYLFRKEGQNVTLSCEQNLNHDAMYWYRQDPGQGLRLIYYSQIVNDFQKGDIAEGYSVSREKKESFPLTVTSAQKNPTAFYLCASNPRLAAGELFFGEGSRLTVL.

V usage is TRBV19 and J usage is TRBJ1-1; tentatively, D is TRBD1 (5 bases). Germline CDR1 reads LNHDA; CDR2 reads SQIVND (reference sequence). The CDR3 has 13 amino acids. The V and J ends lost 7 bases and 2 bases respectively, with 11 bases between them. The CDR3 coding sequence is TGTGCCAGTACCCTCGACAGAAACACTGAAGCTTTCTTT. Residues: CASTLDRNTEAFF.

V and J are TRBV4-2 and TRBJ2-3, with 12 bases aligning to TRBD2. The CDR3 contains 20 residues. The germline gives CDR1 LGHNA, CDR2 YNFKEQ. V shed 0 bases, J shed 0 bases, and the junction held 10 bases outside the gene matches. CDR3 nucleotide sequence: TGTGCCAGCAGCCAAGATACGCTAGCGGGAGGGGCAACTAGCACAGATACGCAGTATTTT. Amino acid sequence: CASSQDTLAGGATSTDTQYF.